Listed below are T cell receptor beta chains from one sample, sequenced in a study of T cell changes during pregnancy in multiple sclerosis. Data came from immunoSEQ multiplex PCR; TCRdb stores just in-frame clones and leaves some out. The sample contains roughly 47,000 clones, around 94% of which appear only once. The sequenced sample was CD8+ T cells from peripheral blood mononuclear cells, obtained before pregnancy. These receptors were collected from a female donor with multiple sclerosis, enrolled in a pregnancy study. Both conserved end residues are part of each CDR3. Each record gives: V gene, CDR3 protein.

V: TRBV5-1; CDR3: CASSFGQGANYGYTF
V: TRBV2; CDR3: CASWGPGGAEQYF
V: TRBV7-3; CDR3: CASSRRGGPNTEAFF
V: TRBV2; CDR3: CASSEDSLRSSEQYF
V: TRBV12-5; CDR3: CASGLPHGTSVDNEQFF
V: TRBV2; CDR3: CASRDRLTSTSTDTQYF
V: TRBV27; CDR3: CASSLTSGGNEQFF
V: TRBV4-1; CDR3: CASSQDFGPPEAFF
V: TRBV7-2; CDR3: CASSLVTTREQYF
V: TRBV9; CDR3: CASSAAVSSYEQYF
V: TRBV4-1; CDR3: CASSQGSGKNNEQYF
V: TRBV11-1; CDR3: CASSLGTWGPYEQYF
V: TRBV30; CDR3: CAWSTGDRHPNTEAFF
V: TRBV5-8; CDR3: CASSPGLAGGRETQYF
V: TRBV10-2; CDR3: CASSGTENQPQHF
V: TRBV7-8; CDR3: CASSLLDKGGDGYTF
V: TRBV7-8; CDR3: CASSSQGVGELFF
V: TRBV9; CDR3: CASSGLAGGLTDTQYF
V: TRBV29-1; CDR3: CSVEVEGQGVNTGELFF
V: TRBV2; CDR3: CASSEVPFPGEELFF
V: TRBV5-1; CDR3: CASSETGPMNTEAFF
V: TRBV27; CDR3: CASSLLEDPNNEQFF
V: TRBV27; CDR3: CASSPLGGQYGYTF
V: TRBV4-1; CDR3: CASSRPGAGGPYEQYF
V: TRBV11-2; CDR3: CASSFFAGTGPNNEQFF
V: TRBV6-4; CDR3: CASSDVAGGQETQYF